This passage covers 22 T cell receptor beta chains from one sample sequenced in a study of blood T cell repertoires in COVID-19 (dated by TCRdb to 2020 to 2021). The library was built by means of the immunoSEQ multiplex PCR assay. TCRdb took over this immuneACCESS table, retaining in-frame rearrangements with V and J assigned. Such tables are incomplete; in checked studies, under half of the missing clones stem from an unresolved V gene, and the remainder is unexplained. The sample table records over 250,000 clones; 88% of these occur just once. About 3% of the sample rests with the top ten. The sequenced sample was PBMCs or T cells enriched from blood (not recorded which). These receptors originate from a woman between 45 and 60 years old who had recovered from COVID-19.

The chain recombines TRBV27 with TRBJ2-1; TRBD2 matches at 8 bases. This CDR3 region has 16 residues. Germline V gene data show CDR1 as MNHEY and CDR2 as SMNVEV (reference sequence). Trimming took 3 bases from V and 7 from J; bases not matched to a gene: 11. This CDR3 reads CASSFSPGLVGNEQFF. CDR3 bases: TGTGCCAGCAGTTTCTCACCGGGACTAGTTGGGAATGAGCAGTTCTTC.

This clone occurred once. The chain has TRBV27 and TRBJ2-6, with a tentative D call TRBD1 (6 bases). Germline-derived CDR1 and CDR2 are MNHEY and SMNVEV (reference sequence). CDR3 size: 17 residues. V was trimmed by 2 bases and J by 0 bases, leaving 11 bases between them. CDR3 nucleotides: TGTGCCAGCAGTTTACAGGGGCGCAACTCTGGGGCCAACGTCCTGACTTTC. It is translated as CASSLQGRNSGANVLTF. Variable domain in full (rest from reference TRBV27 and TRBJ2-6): EAQVTQNPRYLITVTGKKLTVTCSQNMNHEYMSWYRQDPGLGLRQIYYSMNVEVTDKGDVPEGYKVSRKEKRNFPLILESPSPNQTSLYFCASSLQGRNSGANVLTFGAGSRLTVL.

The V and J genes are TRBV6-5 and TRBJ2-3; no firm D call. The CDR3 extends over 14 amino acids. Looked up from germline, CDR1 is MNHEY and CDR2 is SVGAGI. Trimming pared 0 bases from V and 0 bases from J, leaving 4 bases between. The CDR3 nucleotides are TGTGCCAGCAGTTACTCTTCTAGCACAGATACGCAGTATTTT. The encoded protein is CASSYSSSTDTQYF.

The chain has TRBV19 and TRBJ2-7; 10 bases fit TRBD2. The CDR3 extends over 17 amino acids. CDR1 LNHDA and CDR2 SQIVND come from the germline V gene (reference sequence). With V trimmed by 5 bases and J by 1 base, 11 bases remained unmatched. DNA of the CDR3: TGTGCCAGTAGTGCTCTCGTCAAGGGACTAGCGTCCTACGAGCAGTACTTC. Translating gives CASSALVKGLASYEQYF.

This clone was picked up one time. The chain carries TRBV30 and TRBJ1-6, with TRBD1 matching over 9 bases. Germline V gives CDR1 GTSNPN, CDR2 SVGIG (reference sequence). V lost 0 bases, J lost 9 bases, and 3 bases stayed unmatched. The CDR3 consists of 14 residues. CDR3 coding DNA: TGTGCCTGGAGTGTAACAGGGGGCGGTTCACCCCTCCACTTT. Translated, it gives CAWSVTGGGSPLHF.

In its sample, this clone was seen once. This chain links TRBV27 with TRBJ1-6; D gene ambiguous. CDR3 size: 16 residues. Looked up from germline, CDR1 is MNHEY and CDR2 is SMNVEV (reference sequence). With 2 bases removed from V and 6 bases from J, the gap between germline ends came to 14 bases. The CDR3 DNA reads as TGTGCCAGCAGTTTACAGGCAGTGGAGGGTAATTCACCCCTCCACTTT. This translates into CASSLQAVEGNSPLHF.

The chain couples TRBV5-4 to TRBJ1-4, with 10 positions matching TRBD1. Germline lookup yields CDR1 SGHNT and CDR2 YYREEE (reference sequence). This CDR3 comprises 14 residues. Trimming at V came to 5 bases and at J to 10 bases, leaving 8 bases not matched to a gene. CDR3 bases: TGTGCCAGCAGTACCGGGACAGGGGCGGGAAAACTGTTTTTT. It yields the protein CASSTGTGAGKLFF. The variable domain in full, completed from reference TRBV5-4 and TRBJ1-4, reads ETGVTQSPTHLIKTRGQQVTLRCSSQSGHNTVSWYQQALGQGPQFIFQYYREEENGRGNFPPRFSGLQFPNYSSELNVNALELDDSALYLCASSTGTGAGKLFFGSGTQLSVL.

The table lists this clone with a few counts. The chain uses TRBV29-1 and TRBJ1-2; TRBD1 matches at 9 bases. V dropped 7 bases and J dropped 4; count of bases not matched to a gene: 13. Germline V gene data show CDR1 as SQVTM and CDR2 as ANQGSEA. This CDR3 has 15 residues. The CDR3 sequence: CSATPGTGSFYGYTF. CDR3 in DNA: TGCAGCGCAACCCCCGGGACAGGGAGCTTCTATGGCTACACCTTC.

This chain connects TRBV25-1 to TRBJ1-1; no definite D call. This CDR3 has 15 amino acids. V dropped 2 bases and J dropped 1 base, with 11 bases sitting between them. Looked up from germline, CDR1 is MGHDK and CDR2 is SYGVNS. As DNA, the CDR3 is TGTGCCAGCAGTGAACTGGTAGAGGAGAACACTGAAGCTTTCTTT. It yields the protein CASSELVEENTEAFF.

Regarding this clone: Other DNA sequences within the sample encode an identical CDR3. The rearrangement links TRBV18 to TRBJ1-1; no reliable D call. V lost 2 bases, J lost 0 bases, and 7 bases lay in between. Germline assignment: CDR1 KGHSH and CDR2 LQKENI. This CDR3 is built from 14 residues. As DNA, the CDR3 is TGTGCCAGCTCACCAACAGAGATGAACACTGAAGCTTTCTTT. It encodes CASSPTEMNTEAFF.

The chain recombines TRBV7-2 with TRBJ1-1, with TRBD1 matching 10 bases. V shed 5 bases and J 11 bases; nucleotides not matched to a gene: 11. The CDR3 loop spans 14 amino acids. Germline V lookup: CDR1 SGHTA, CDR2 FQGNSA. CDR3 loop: CASSPQGTGVGAFF. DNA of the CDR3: TGTGCCAGCAGCCCACAAGGGACAGGGGTCGGGGCTTTCTTT.

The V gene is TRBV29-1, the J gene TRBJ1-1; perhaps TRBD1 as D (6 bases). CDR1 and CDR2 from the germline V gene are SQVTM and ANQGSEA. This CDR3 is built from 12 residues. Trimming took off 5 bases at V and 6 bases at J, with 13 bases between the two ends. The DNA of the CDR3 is TGCAGCGTTTCGTCACAGGGACCTGAAGCTTTCTTT. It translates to CSVSSQGPEAFF.

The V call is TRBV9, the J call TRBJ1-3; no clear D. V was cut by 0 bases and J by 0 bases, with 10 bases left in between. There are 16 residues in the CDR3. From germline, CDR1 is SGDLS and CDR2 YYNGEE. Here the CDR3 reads CASSVDRSFSGNTIYF. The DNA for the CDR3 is TGTGCCAGCAGCGTAGACAGAAGCTTCTCTGGAAACACCATATATTTT.

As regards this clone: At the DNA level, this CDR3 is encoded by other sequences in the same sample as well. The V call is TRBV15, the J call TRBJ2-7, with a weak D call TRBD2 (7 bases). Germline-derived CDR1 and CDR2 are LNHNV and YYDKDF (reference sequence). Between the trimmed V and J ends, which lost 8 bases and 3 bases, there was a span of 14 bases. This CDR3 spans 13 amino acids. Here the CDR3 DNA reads TGTGCCACCCGTCGCGGGGGCCTCTACGAGCAGTACTTC. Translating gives CATRRGGLYEQYF.

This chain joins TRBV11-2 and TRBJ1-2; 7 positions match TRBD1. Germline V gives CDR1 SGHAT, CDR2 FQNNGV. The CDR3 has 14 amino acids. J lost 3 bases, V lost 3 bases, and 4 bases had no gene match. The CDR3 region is CASSFRDSYYGYTF. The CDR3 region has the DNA TGTGCCAGCAGCTTCCGGGACAGCTACTATGGCTACACCTTC.

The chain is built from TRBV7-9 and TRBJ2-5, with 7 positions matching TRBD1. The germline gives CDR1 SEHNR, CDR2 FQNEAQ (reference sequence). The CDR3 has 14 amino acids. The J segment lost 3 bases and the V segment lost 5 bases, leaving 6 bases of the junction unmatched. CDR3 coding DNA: TGTGCCAGCAGCACCCCGACAGGGAAAGAGACCCAGTACTTC. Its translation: CASSTPTGKETQYF.

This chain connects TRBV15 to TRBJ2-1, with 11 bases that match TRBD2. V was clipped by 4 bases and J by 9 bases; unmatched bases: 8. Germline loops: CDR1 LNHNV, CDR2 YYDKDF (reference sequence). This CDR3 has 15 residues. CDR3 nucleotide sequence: TGTGCCACCAGCAAAGGGACTAGCGGAGGGGGTGAGCAGTTCTTC. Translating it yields CATSKGTSGGGEQFF.

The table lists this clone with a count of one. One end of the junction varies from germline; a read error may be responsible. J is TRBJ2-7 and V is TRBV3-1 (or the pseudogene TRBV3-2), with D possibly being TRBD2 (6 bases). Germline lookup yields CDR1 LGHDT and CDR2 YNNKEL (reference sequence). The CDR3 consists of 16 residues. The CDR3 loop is CASSQETRASSYGQYF. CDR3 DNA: TGTGCCAGCAGCCAAGAGACTAGGGCAAGCTCCTACGGGCAGTACTTC.

Here the CDR3 reads CAISDRSGGTYEQYF. DNA for the CDR3: TGTGCCATCAGCGACAGAAGCGGGGGCACCTACGAGCAGTACTTC. The chain couples TRBV10-3 to TRBJ2-7; the match to TRBD2 covers 8 bases. The V segment lost 6 bases and the J segment 2 bases; nucleotides outside the gene matches: 9. CDR3 length: 15 amino acids. Germline V gene lookup returns CDR1 ENHRY and CDR2 SYGVKD.

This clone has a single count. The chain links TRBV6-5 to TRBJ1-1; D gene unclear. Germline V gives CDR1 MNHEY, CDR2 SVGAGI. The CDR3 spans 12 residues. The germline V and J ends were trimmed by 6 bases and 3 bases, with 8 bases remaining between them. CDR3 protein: CASRLRDTEAFF. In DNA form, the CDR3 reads TGTGCCAGCAGACTCCGGGACACTGAAGCTTTCTTT.

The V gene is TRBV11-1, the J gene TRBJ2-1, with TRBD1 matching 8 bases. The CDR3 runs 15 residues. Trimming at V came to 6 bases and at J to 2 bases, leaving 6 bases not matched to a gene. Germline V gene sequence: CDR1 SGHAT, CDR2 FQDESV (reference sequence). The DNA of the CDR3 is TGTGCCAGCAGGGCGGACAGGGCGCCCTACAATGAGCAGTTCTTC. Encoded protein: CASRADRAPYNEQFF.

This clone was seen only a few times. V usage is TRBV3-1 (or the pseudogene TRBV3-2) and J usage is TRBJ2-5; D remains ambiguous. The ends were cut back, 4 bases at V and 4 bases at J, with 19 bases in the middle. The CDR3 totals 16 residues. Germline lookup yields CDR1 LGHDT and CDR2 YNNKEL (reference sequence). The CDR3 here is CASSPPYGGDLETQYF. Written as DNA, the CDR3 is TGTGCCAGCAGCCCACCTTACGGCGGCGATCTAGAGACCCAGTACTTC.